This T cell receptor beta chain was recovered during a study of T-cell memory formation after mild COVID-19. Whole-study findings and limits: In second-wave clones peaking day 37, SARS-CoV-2 specificity remained unconfirmed. Of the contracting clones, CD4+ ones lay mainly in CM and EM, and CD8+ ones in EMRA.

TCRdb itself ran the 5' RACE reads through MiXCR, one entry per CDR3 protein. The table has 300,000 to 350,000 distinct CDR3 sequences, 19% seen once. A word on this clonotype: Its specificity is not known.

Sequences were obtained from PBMCs or a T cell subset sorted from them (not recorded which). The receptor's source is a man aged 18 to 30 who had mild COVID-19 (a few samples of this study predate the infection). Cell type and time point are not known.

The DNA for the CDR3 is TGTGCCAGCAGTGGACAAGGAGAGACCCAGTACTTC. Its translation is CASSGQGETQYF. The chain links TRBV2 to TRBJ2-5; D is unresolved. This CDR3 has 12 residues. V lost 4 bases and J 4 bases, leaving 7 bases between the germline ends. Germline V gene lookup returns CDR1 SNHLY and CDR2 FYNNEI.